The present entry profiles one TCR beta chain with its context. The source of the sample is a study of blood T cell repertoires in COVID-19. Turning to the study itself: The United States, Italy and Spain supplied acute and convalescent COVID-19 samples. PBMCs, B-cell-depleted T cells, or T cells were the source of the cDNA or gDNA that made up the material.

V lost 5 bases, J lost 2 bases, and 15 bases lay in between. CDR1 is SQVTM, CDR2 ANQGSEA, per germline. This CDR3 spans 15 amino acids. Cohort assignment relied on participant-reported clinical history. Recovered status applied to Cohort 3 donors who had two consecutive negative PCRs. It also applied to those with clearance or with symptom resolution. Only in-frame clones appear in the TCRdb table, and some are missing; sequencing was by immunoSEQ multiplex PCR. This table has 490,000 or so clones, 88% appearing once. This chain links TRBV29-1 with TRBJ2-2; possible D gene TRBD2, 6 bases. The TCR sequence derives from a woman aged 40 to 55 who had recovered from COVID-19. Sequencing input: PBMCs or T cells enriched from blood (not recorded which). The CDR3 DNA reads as TGCAGCGTTATCCGGCGCGGGGTTAACACCGGGGAGCTGTTTTTT. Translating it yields CSVIRRGVNTGELFF.